This T cell receptor beta chain was captured by sequencing in a study of metastatic and nonmetastatic thyroid tumors. This clone was detected only a few times. Not a single patient had been given any form of treatment at any point before undergoing thyroid surgery. CDR3 length: 15 residues. Trimming cost V 3 bases and J 4 bases, with 16 bases left between them. CDR1 is MRHNA, CDR2 SNTAGT, per germline. TCRdb re-processed the PCR reads through MiXCR. The profile covers tens of thousands of clones, with 15% to 20% appearing a single time and over 9.5% taken by the ten largest. The chain employs TRBV6-4 and TRBJ2-7; the D gene is possibly TRBD2 (5 bases). The sequence was collected from a female donor with papillary thyroid cancer or a benign thyroid nodule (not recorded which). Some clones in this sample may be carry-over from other donors' samples. Sequenced input: blood. Written as DNA, the CDR3 is TGTGCCAGCAGTGAAGTTAACCCTCGGAGGTACGAGCAGTACTTC. Translation: CASSEVNPRRYEQYF.